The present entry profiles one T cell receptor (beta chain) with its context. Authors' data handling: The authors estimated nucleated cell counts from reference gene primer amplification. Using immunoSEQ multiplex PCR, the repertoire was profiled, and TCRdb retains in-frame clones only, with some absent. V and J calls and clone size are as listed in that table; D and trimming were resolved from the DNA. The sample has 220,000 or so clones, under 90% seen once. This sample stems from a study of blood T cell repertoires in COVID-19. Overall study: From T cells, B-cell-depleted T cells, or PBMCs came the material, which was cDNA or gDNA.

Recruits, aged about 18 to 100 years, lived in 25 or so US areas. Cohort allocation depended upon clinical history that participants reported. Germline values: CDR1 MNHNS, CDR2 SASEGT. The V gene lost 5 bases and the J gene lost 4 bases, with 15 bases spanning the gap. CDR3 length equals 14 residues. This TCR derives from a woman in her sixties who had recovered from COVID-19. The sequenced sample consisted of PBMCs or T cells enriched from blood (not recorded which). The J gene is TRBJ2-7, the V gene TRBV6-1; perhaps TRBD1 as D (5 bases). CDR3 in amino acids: CASSPPTVGYEQYF. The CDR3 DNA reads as TGTGCCAGCAGTCCACCGACAGTAGGTTACGAGCAGTACTTC.